These T cell receptor beta chains were read from a single sample in a study of spatial heterogeneity in lung cancer. TCRdb called the 5' RACE reads again in MiXCR, with one record for every CDR3 protein. The data show 23,000 or so distinct CDR3 sequences, with about 4.3% seen just once and roughly 5% held by the top ten. This specimen consisted of PBMCs, obtained at surgery. The receptors originated from a male donor with early-stage non-small cell lung cancer. Each CDR3 is given with its conserved first and last residue. Fields, in order: D gene, clone size, V gene, J gene, CDR3 DNA, CDR3 protein. The D gene is left open where the match is weak. Expanded clones are given a class, and other clones once, few, many or no size at all.

-,many,TRBV30,TRBJ2-7,TGTGCCTGGAGTGTGGATCATCGATGGGGGGTGCCCTACGAGCAGTACTTC,CAWSVDHRWGVPYEQYF
TRBD1,medium-sized,TRBV7-9,TRBJ1-5,TGTGCCAGCAGCTTTAACGCGGGACAGGGGCAGCCCCAGCATTTT,CASSFNAGQGQPQHF
-,many,TRBV12-3/TRBV12-4,TRBJ1-2,TGTGCCAGCAGCCCCCCAGGATCAAGACTTCATGGCTACACCTTC,CASSPPGSRLHGYTF
-,many,TRBV6-5,TRBJ2-1,TGTGCCAGCAGTTACTCGACTCGCTTCGCGGATGAGCAGTTCTTC,CASSYSTRFADEQFF
-,medium-sized,TRBV27,TRBJ2-7,TGTGCCAGCAGTTTATTGTCCAGGGCACCACGGGAGCAGTACTTC,CASSLLSRAPREQYF
TRBD1,-,TRBV20-1,TRBJ1-6,TGCAGTGCTCAGAGCATGACAGGGGTAGGAAATTCACCCCTCCACTTT,CSAQSMTGVGNSPLHF
-,many,TRBV28,TRBJ2-7,TGTGCCAGCAGTTTAACAGGACCAGAGTACGAGCAGTACTTC,CASSLTGPEYEQYF
TRBD1,medium-sized,TRBV29-1,TRBJ2-5,TGCAGCGGCACGACAGGGGTCTCGCAAGAGACCCAGTACTTC,CSGTTGVSQETQYF
-,many,TRBV20-1,TRBJ2-5,TGCAGTGCTTCATCGAATCCCCAAGAGACCCAGTACTTC,CSASSNPQETQYF
-,many,TRBV5-1,TRBJ2-5,TGCGCCAGCAGCCGATCGCACCTCCAAGAGACCCAGTACTTC,CASSRSHLQETQYF
TRBD1,many,TRBV12-3/TRBV12-4,TRBJ1-4,TGTGCCAGCAGTTTTGGGACAGGGACGAATGAAAAACTGTTTTTT,CASSFGTGTNEKLFF
TRBD1,-,TRBV9,TRBJ2-4,TGTGCCAGCAGCGTAGGGGACAGCCTGAACATTCAGTACTTC,CASSVGDSLNIQYF
TRBD2,many,TRBV5-1,TRBJ2-5,TGCGCCAGCAGCTCAGGACTAGCGGGGAAACAAGAGACCCAGTACTTC,CASSSGLAGKQETQYF
-,few,TRBV6-5,TRBJ2-1,TGTGCCAGCAGTTCTTCCTCCTCACCCGAGCAGTTCTTC,CASSSSSSPEQFF
TRBD2,many,TRBV20-1,TRBJ2-1,TGCAGTGCTACGACTAGCGGGCTGGGCGATGAGCAGTTCTTC,CSATTSGLGDEQFF
-,medium-sized,TRBV12-3/TRBV12-4,TRBJ1-6,TGTGCCAGCAGTTTCGGTGGCAGGGGTAATTCACCCCTCCACTTT,CASSFGGRGNSPLHF
-,many,TRBV14,TRBJ2-3,TGTGCCAGCAGCCAACTACGACGGACAGATACGCAGTATTTT,CASSQLRRTDTQYF
TRBD2,-,TRBV7-3,TRBJ2-6,TGTGCCAGCAGCGAACATAGCGGGAGCTCTGGGGCCAACGTCCTGACTTTC,CASSEHSGSSGANVLTF
TRBD1,many,TRBV28,TRBJ2-7,TGTGCCAGCAGTTTTGACAGGGATTACGAGCAGTACTTC,CASSFDRDYEQYF
TRBD2,few,TRBV19,TRBJ2-1,TGTGCCAGTTCCGGACTAGCGCACAGCTACAATGAGCAGTTCTTC,CASSGLAHSYNEQFF
-,few,TRBV5-6,TRBJ1-2,TGTGCCAGCAGCTTCTGGACAGATCTCTATGGCTACACCTTC,CASSFWTDLYGYTF
-,many,TRBV28,TRBJ2-3,TGTGCCAGCAGCTCTAAAACTGCGAGTGGGGGGAGCACAGATACGCAGTATTTT,CASSSKTASGGSTDTQYF
TRBD2,many,TRBV5-1,TRBJ2-7,TGCGCCAGCAGCTTGGGATCTAGCGGGAGGGCCGAGTACGAGCAGTACTTC,CASSLGSSGRAEYEQYF
TRBD2,many,TRBV7-3,TRBJ2-7,TGTGCCACCTTAGTCGGACTAGCGAACGAGCAGTACTTC,CATLVGLANEQYF
-,many,TRBV19,TRBJ1-1,TGTGCCAGTAGTATAGGGAGGGGCGGCGGTAACACTGAAGCTTTCTTT,CASSIGRGGGNTEAFF
TRBD1,many,TRBV24-1,TRBJ1-5,TGTGCCACCAGTGATTTTATGGGACAGGCCCTAAAATGTCCCAATCAGCCCCAGCATTTT,CATSDFMGQALKCPNQPQHF
-,many,TRBV28,TRBJ2-3,TGTGCCAGCATCCCGGGTGGGGACTTCACAGATACGCAGTATTTT,CASIPGGDFTDTQYF
-,many,TRBV6-2/TRBV6-3,TRBJ2-7,TGTGCCAGCACTCTTTCTAGAGGGCTCGACGAGCAGTACTTC,CASTLSRGLDEQYF
-,few,TRBV28,TRBJ1-2,TGTGCCAGCAGTACCTCAGTCTGGTATGGCTACACCTTC,CASSTSVWYGYTF
-,many,TRBV7-2,TRBJ1-5,TGTGCCAGCAGCCAGATGGGGGGAAGGTCCTTACGGCCCCAGCATTTT,CASSQMGGRSLRPQHF
-,many,TRBV19,TRBJ1-5,TGTGCCAGTAGTGGGCAGGGAGTGCATCAGCCCCAGCATTTT,CASSGQGVHQPQHF
-,many,TRBV6-2/TRBV6-3,TRBJ2-7,TGTGCCAGCAGTTACTCGGGGTTTTCCTACGAGCAGTACTTC,CASSYSGFSYEQYF
TRBD1,many,TRBV20-1,TRBJ1-4,TGCAGTGCAACCCCCCAGGGGGCCGAAAAACTGTTTTTT,CSATPQGAEKLFF
-,many,TRBV7-2,TRBJ2-1,TGTGCCAGCAGCTTAGCGGCTATGGTCGGAGGCAATGAGCAGTTCTTC,CASSLAAMVGGNEQFF
-,medium-sized,TRBV28,TRBJ2-2,TGTGCCAGCAGCTCTGGGAACACCGGGGAGCTGTTTTTT,CASSSGNTGELFF
-,many,TRBV6-2/TRBV6-3,TRBJ2-3,TGTGCCAGCAGCACTCGAGGGAGGGATACGCAGTATTTT,CASSTRGRDTQYF
-,many,TRBV28,TRBJ2-4,TGTGCCAGCAGGGGTAGCGGCCGAGCCAAAAACATTCAGTACTTC,CASRGSGRAKNIQYF
-,many,TRBV20-1,TRBJ2-1,TGCAGTGCTAGAAGGGAGTTGGGGAATGAGCAGTTCTTC,CSARRELGNEQFF
TRBD1,many,TRBV20-1,TRBJ2-7,TGCAGTGCTAGAGGTCCGGGACAGGGCGTTGCGCAGTACTTC,CSARGPGQGVAQYF
TRBD2,many,TRBV7-6,TRBJ2-3,TGTGCCAGCAGCTTAGTCGGGGGGGACACAGATACGCAGTATTTT,CASSLVGGDTDTQYF